This T cell receptor (beta chain) was profiled in a study of CD8+ T cells in alopecia areata. General study points: Lesional scalp, notably in alopecia totalis/universalis, had clonality above that of normal scalp. Persistence during tofacitinib was seen for many expanded lesional clones in scalp and blood.

RNA, once extracted, was reverse transcribed into cDNA for use as the sequencing template. Sequencing was performed with immunoSEQ multiplex PCR; in TCRdb, only in-frame clones are kept and a portion is missing. The data hold a few hundred thousand clones, with about two fifths observed a single time. This clone appeared a few times. Its antigen remains unidentified. The junction had 2 bases not matched to a gene; V was cut back by 3 bases and J by 5 bases. This CDR3 contains 14 residues. The germline V gene has CDR1 MNHEY and CDR2 SMNVEV (reference sequence). Stated treatment: oral pan-JAK inhibitor, 5-10 mg twice daily.

The chain recombines TRBV27 with TRBJ2-1, with 9 bases lining up with TRBD1. This clonotype was obtained from a human donor with alopecia areata. The sample here was CD4+ T cells sorted from blood, taken around week 34, from a patient treated with tofacitinib. In DNA form, the CDR3 reads TGTGCCAGCAGTTTTTGGGACAGGGACAATGAGCAGTTCTTC. It is translated as CASSFWDRDNEQFF.